Listed below are T cell receptor beta chains from one sample, sequenced in a study of T cells in Graves' hyperthyroidism and ophthalmopathy. TCRdb independently ran MiXCR on the multiplex PCR reads; one entry per CDR3 protein. The table has some 620,000 distinct CDR3 sequences, around 15% seen once. Sequences were obtained from blood. The receptors shown here come from a woman aged 30 to 39 with Graves' hyperthyroidism. The CDR3 runs from the conserved cysteine through the conserved F or W. A D gene is named only where the DNA matches it firmly. Clone size appears in some rows only: once, few, many, or a class for an expanded clone.

size: -
D: -
J: TRBJ2-7
V: TRBV11-2
CDR3: CASSSTGRNEQYF
DNA: TGTGCCAGCAGCTCGACAGGGAGGAACGAGCAGTACTTC

size: few
D: -
J: TRBJ1-5
V: TRBV6-2/TRBV6-3
CDR3: CATMRRSNQPQHF
DNA: TGTGCCACGATGAGGCGGAGCAATCAGCCCCAGCATTTT

size: -
D: -
J: TRBJ2-1
V: TRBV13
CDR3: CASSFKGSNEQFF
DNA: TGTGCCAGCAGCTTTAAGGGTTCCAATGAGCAGTTCTTC

size: many
D: TRBD2
J: TRBJ2-3
V: TRBV28
CDR3: CASSYGLEHTDTQYF
DNA: TGTGCCAGCAGTTACGGACTAGAACACACAGATACGCAGTATTTT

size: -
D: TRBD2
J: TRBJ2-7
V: TRBV19
CDR3: CASSIVAGDYEQYF
DNA: TGTGCCAGTAGTATTGTTGCGGGAGACTACGAGCAGTACTTC

size: many
D: TRBD1
J: TRBJ2-1
V: TRBV15
CDR3: CATSSWTGNEQFF
DNA: TGTGCCACCAGCAGCTGGACAGGGAATGAGCAGTTCTTC

size: many
D: TRBD2
J: TRBJ2-7
V: TRBV20-1
CDR3: CSARRGGYEQYF
DNA: TGCAGTGCTAGGCGCGGGGGCTACGAGCAGTACTTC

size: -
D: TRBD1
J: TRBJ1-2
V: TRBV7-9
CDR3: CASSLGTGTAYGYTF
DNA: TGTGCCAGCAGCTTAGGGACCGGGACAGCCTATGGCTACACCTTC

size: many
D: -
J: TRBJ2-7
V: TRBV6-1
CDR3: CASSLATSSYEQYF
DNA: TGTGCCAGCAGTTTGGCGACTAGCTCCTACGAGCAGTACTTC

size: -
D: -
J: TRBJ2-3
V: TRBV3-1
CDR3: CASSQELVNAQYF
DNA: TGTGCCAGCAGCCAAGAGTTAGTCAATGCGCAGTATTTT

size: few
D: -
J: TRBJ1-6
V: TRBV20-1
CDR3: CSARVRVFSYNSPLHF
DNA: TGCAGTGCTAGGGTCAGGGTTTTTTCCTATAATTCACCCCTCCACTTT

size: -
D: TRBD2
J: TRBJ2-2
V: TRBV20-1
CDR3: CSAPRGGHNTGELFF
DNA: TGCAGTGCTCCTCGCGGGGGGCACAACACCGGGGAGCTGTTTTTT

size: many
D: -
J: TRBJ2-7
V: TRBV28
CDR3: CASSLPTPPYEQYF
DNA: TGTGCCAGCAGTTTACCAACCCCTCCCTACGAGCAGTACTTC

size: few
D: TRBD1
J: TRBJ2-1
V: TRBV7-9
CDR3: CASSYGQGFLYEQFF
DNA: TGTGCCAGCAGCTATGGACAGGGGTTTTTGTATGAGCAGTTCTTC

size: few
D: -
J: TRBJ1-5
V: TRBV7-6
CDR3: CASSSIDRRDQPQHF
DNA: TGTGCCAGCAGCTCTATAGACAGGCGCGATCAGCCCCAGCATTTT

size: -
D: -
J: TRBJ2-2
V: TRBV4-1
CDR3: CASSQGVIAGELFF
DNA: TGTGCCAGCAGCCAAGGGGTGATTGCCGGGGAGCTGTTTTTT

size: -
D: -
J: TRBJ2-7
V: TRBV7-2
CDR3: CASGNSMIPEQYF
DNA: TGTGCCAGCGGAAACTCTATGATCCCCGAGCAGTACTTC

size: -
D: -
J: TRBJ2-1
V: TRBV11-2
CDR3: CASSPQGTRLVNEQFF
DNA: TGTGCCAGCAGCCCGCAGGGGACAAGGTTGGTCAATGAGCAGTTCTTC

size: many
D: -
J: TRBJ2-7
V: TRBV28
CDR3: CASSSDFGRLSYEQYF
DNA: TGTGCCAGCAGTTCTGATTTTGGCCGGCTCTCCTACGAGCAGTACTTC

size: -
D: -
J: TRBJ2-5
V: TRBV6-2/TRBV6-3
CDR3: CASSHSDRNQETQYF
DNA: TGTGCCAGCAGTCACTCCGACAGGAACCAAGAGACCCAGTACTTC

size: few
D: TRBD2
J: TRBJ2-7
V: TRBV20-1
CDR3: CSAESGTSSYEQYF
DNA: TGCAGTGCCGAGAGCGGGACGAGCTCCTACGAGCAGTACTTC

size: many
D: -
J: TRBJ2-1
V: TRBV20-1
CDR3: CSAGPGTLIYNEQFF
DNA: TGCAGTGCCGGTCCTGGGACACTTATCTACAATGAGCAGTTCTTC

size: many
D: -
J: TRBJ2-6
V: TRBV12-3/TRBV12-4
CDR3: CASSRTPGVLTF
DNA: TGTGCCAGCAGCCGGACCCCGGGCGTCCTGACTTTC

size: -
D: -
J: TRBJ2-6
V: TRBV9
CDR3: CASSVRISGANVLTF
DNA: TGTGCCAGCAGCGTAAGGATCTCTGGGGCCAACGTCCTGACTTTC

size: -
D: -
J: TRBJ2-1
V: TRBV20-1
CDR3: CSAPPGGNGQFF
DNA: TGCAGTGCTCCTCCGGGTGGCAATGGGCAGTTCTTC

size: -
D: -
J: TRBJ1-2
V: TRBV2
CDR3: CANKRTVNYGYTF
DNA: TGTGCCAACAAGCGCACCGTTAACTATGGCTACACCTTC

size: many
D: -
J: TRBJ2-1
V: TRBV2
CDR3: CASSEGFGSYNEQFF
DNA: TGTGCCAGCAGTGAAGGGTTCGGCTCCTACAATGAGCAGTTCTTC

size: many
D: -
J: TRBJ2-2
V: TRBV27
CDR3: CASRLFSTGELFF
DNA: TGTGCCAGCAGACTTTTCAGCACCGGGGAGCTGTTTTTT

size: many
D: TRBD2
J: TRBJ2-7
V: TRBV6-1
CDR3: CASRFEVLAGGEQYF
DNA: TGTGCCAGCAGGTTCGAGGTACTAGCGGGAGGTGAGCAGTACTTC

size: -
D: TRBD1
J: TRBJ2-2
V: TRBV18
CDR3: CASSIGQVNTGELFF
DNA: TGTGCCAGCTCAATCGGACAGGTGAACACCGGGGAGCTGTTTTTT

size: few
D: TRBD2
J: TRBJ2-1
V: TRBV7-9
CDR3: CARASGAYNEQFF
DNA: TGTGCGAGGGCTAGCGGGGCCTACAATGAGCAGTTCTTC

size: many
D: -
J: TRBJ1-1
V: TRBV28
CDR3: CASIGQLNTEAFF
DNA: TGTGCCAGCATCGGGCAGTTAAACACTGAAGCTTTCTTT

size: -
D: -
J: TRBJ2-1
V: TRBV2
CDR3: CASISRDPNNEQFF
DNA: TGTGCCAGCATTTCACGGGACCCCAACAATGAGCAGTTCTTC

size: few
D: TRBD2
J: TRBJ2-1
V: TRBV13
CDR3: CASSSSDTGTSGSPTYNEQFF
DNA: TGTGCCAGCAGCTCCTCCGACACCGGGACTAGCGGGAGTCCGACCTACAATGAGCAGTTCTTC

size: -
D: -
J: TRBJ2-3
V: TRBV19
CDR3: CASKDLASTDTQYF
DNA: TGTGCCAGTAAGGATCTAGCGAGCACAGATACGCAGTATTTT

size: -
D: -
J: TRBJ1-1
V: TRBV7-2
CDR3: CASIKAVGNTEAFF
DNA: TGTGCCAGCATCAAAGCTGTGGGAAACACTGAAGCTTTCTTT

size: -
D: TRBD1
J: TRBJ2-1
V: TRBV30
CDR3: CAWSRDRAYNEQFF
DNA: TGTGCCTGGAGTCGGGACAGGGCTTACAATGAGCAGTTCTTC

size: many
D: -
J: TRBJ2-1
V: TRBV11-2
CDR3: CASSFGTNEQFF
DNA: TGTGCCAGCAGCTTCGGGACTAATGAGCAGTTCTTC

size: many
D: -
J: TRBJ2-1
V: TRBV2
CDR3: CASRDKLPGLGAPGGYNEQFF
DNA: TGTGCCAGCAGGGACAAATTGCCGGGACTAGGAGCGCCAGGGGGTTACAATGAGCAGTTCTTC

size: many
D: -
J: TRBJ2-7
V: TRBV6-2/TRBV6-3
CDR3: CASSYGYGEQYF
DNA: TGTGCCAGCAGTTACGGATACGGCGAGCAGTACTTC

size: many
D: -
J: TRBJ1-1
V: TRBV6-1
CDR3: CASSEMRGIRTEAFF
DNA: TGTGCCAGCAGTGAAATGAGGGGAATAAGGACTGAAGCTTTCTTT

size: -
D: TRBD1
J: TRBJ2-3
V: TRBV28
CDR3: CASSLLTGTGGRGYATDTQYF
DNA: TGTGCCAGCAGTTTACTAACCGGGACAGGGGGCCGCGGGTACGCCACAGATACGCAGTATTTT

size: -
D: -
J: TRBJ2-4
V: TRBV11-3
CDR3: CASSLDHRDIQYF
DNA: TGTGCCAGCAGCTTAGACCACCGGGACATTCAGTACTTC

size: many
D: TRBD2
J: TRBJ2-1
V: TRBV2
CDR3: CASSYYLADEQFF
DNA: TGTGCCAGCAGTTATTATCTAGCGGATGAGCAGTTCTTC

size: many
D: -
J: TRBJ1-5
V: TRBV10-3
CDR3: CAISGEARNQPQHF
DNA: TGTGCCATCAGTGGAGAGGCCAGGAATCAGCCCCAGCATTTT

size: few
D: -
J: TRBJ2-2
V: TRBV10-3
CDR3: CAIRPWGNSTGELFF
DNA: TGTGCCATCAGGCCTTGGGGGAATTCTACCGGGGAGCTGTTTTTT

size: many
D: -
J: TRBJ1-3
V: TRBV12-3/TRBV12-4
CDR3: CASSWQGAAGNTIYF
DNA: TGTGCCAGCAGTTGGCAAGGGGCTGCTGGAAACACCATATATTTT

size: many
D: TRBD2
J: TRBJ2-7
V: TRBV11-2
CDR3: CASSHLRGGRPQTYEQYF
DNA: TGTGCCAGCAGCCACTTAAGAGGCGGGAGGCCTCAAACCTACGAGCAGTACTTC

size: many
D: -
J: TRBJ2-1
V: TRBV28
CDR3: CASSFLVGGINEQFF
DNA: TGTGCCAGCAGTTTTCTCGTGGGCGGGATCAATGAGCAGTTCTTC

size: few
D: TRBD2
J: TRBJ2-3
V: TRBV6-1
CDR3: CASSDPISGRAVLYTQYF
DNA: TGTGCCAGCAGTGACCCAATTAGCGGGAGGGCGGTCCTTTATACGCAGTATTTT

size: many
D: -
J: TRBJ2-3
V: TRBV28
CDR3: CASSSWGPPATDTQYF
DNA: TGTGCCAGCAGTTCCTGGGGACCACCGGCCACAGATACGCAGTATTTT

size: many
D: -
J: TRBJ1-3
V: TRBV11-2
CDR3: CASSLPDRGHSGNTIYF
DNA: TGTGCCAGCAGCCTACCCGATAGGGGCCACTCTGGAAACACCATATATTTT

size: many
D: TRBD2
J: TRBJ2-1
V: TRBV2
CDR3: CASGLAGGINEQFF
DNA: TGTGCCAGCGGTCTAGCGGGAGGAATCAATGAGCAGTTCTTC

size: many
D: -
J: TRBJ2-7
V: TRBV27
CDR3: CASSYYRQGGPYEQYF
DNA: TGTGCCAGCAGTTATTACCGACAGGGAGGTCCCTACGAGCAGTACTTC

size: many
D: -
J: TRBJ1-2
V: TRBV10-3
CDR3: CAISGMETGLGYTF
DNA: TGTGCCATCAGTGGAATGGAGACAGGCCTCGGCTACACCTTC

size: -
D: TRBD2
J: TRBJ2-1
V: TRBV10-2
CDR3: CASSDMSGGGFNEQFF
DNA: TGCGCCAGCAGTGATATGAGCGGGGGTGGATTCAATGAGCAGTTCTTC

size: few
D: -
J: TRBJ2-1
V: TRBV6-1
CDR3: CASNPPIASPHEQFF
DNA: TGTGCCAGCAACCCCCCTATCGCTAGCCCCCATGAGCAGTTCTTC

size: few
D: -
J: TRBJ2-1
V: TRBV29-1
CDR3: CSGLDSYNEQFF
DNA: TGCAGCGGGCTAGACAGCTACAATGAGCAGTTCTTC

size: many
D: TRBD2
J: TRBJ2-5
V: TRBV27
CDR3: CASSLTGGETQYF
DNA: TGTGCCAGCAGTTTAACGGGAGGCGAGACCCAGTACTTC

size: many
D: TRBD1
J: TRBJ2-1
V: TRBV12-3/TRBV12-4
CDR3: CASSIPGQGYNEQFF
DNA: TGTGCCAGCAGTATACCGGGACAGGGCTACAATGAGCAGTTCTTC